This entry features one TCR beta chain sequence. Antigen specificity is unknown. cDNA synthesis used the whole RNA isolate, giving expressed TCRB sequences. Measured with immunoSEQ multiplex PCR; TCRdb has only the in-frame clones, and not every one. The table has 450,000 to 600,000 clones, 30% seen once. CD4+ naive, central memory, regulatory and stem cell-like memory subsets were isolated by sorting on CD45RO/CCR7/CD25/CD127/CD95/CD27. This record comes from a study of beta chain features in type 1 diabetes. Germline assignment: CDR1 LGHNT and CDR2 FRNRAP. This CDR3 contains 16 residues. The V end lost 3 bases, the J end lost 1 base, and 15 bases lay between the germline ends. Study results and limitations: Moderate yet significant TCRB CDR3 shortening was seen in Type 1 diabetes patients in all four CD4+ subsets. Sequencing of cDNA might inflate the share of cells that strongly express TCR.

The sequence was obtained from a man in his late teens or twenties in good health. The V and J genes are TRBV12-5 and TRBJ2-5, with D maybe TRBD2 (6 bases). The sequenced sample consisted of naive CD4+ T cells from blood. CDR3 sequence reads: CASGLYGGSGQETQYF. CDR3 in DNA: TGTGCTAGTGGTTTATATGGGGGTAGCGGCCAAGAGACCCAGTACTTC.